This T cell receptor (beta chain) was sequenced during a study of blood T cell repertoires in COVID-19. Study as a whole: The study drew acute and convalescent COVID-19 samples from the United States, Italy and Spain. Sources were T cells, B-cell-depleted T cells, or PBMCs; the material itself was cDNA or gDNA.

The CDR3 is made up of 16 amino acids. With V trimmed by 5 bases and J by 8 bases, 17 bases remained unmatched. The germline gives CDR1 SEHNR, CDR2 FQNEAQ (reference sequence). This clone was counted only a few times. As originally analysed: Reference gene primers were amplified, and this amplification served to estimate nucleated cell counts. The repertoire was sequenced with immunoSEQ multiplex PCR; TCRdb's copy has only in-frame clones and lacks some. V and J calls and clone size are as listed in that table; D and trimming were resolved from the DNA. Found here are 380,000 or so clones, roughly four fifths of them singletons; the top ten hold about 1.2%.

Sequencing input: peripheral blood. The sequence was obtained from a human donor with acute or convalescent COVID-19. The donor label of this sample is uncertain. The chain recombines TRBV7-9 with TRBJ1-2; 7 positions match TRBD1. The CDR3, as DNA: TGTGCCAGCAGCCGCTCGGACAGGCCCCCCCGGGGAGGCTACACCTTC. Amino acids: CASSRSDRPPRGGYTF.